Shown below are 15 T cell receptor beta chains from a single sample sequenced in a study of Ad26.COV2.S vaccination and SARS-CoV-2 variants. Treatment denoted: 19 received Ad26.COV2.S at low or high dose, single or two shots; 5 received placebo; per-sample allocation not given. Day 63 after the first vaccine or placebo injection was the time point for sampling. Profiled with immunoSEQ multiplex PCR; TCRdb holds only in-frame clones, not every one. Of around 450,000 clones listed, 85% to 90% are singletons. The specimen comprised peripheral blood, sampled in a trial of Ad26.COV2.S vaccine versus placebo. These receptors were obtained from a person between 18 and 59 years old who received the Ad26.COV2.S COVID-19 vaccine or a placebo.

The chain recombines TRBV4-3 with TRBJ2-3; maybe TRBD2 (5 bases). The CDR3 runs 13 residues. V lost 4 bases, J lost 4 bases, and 9 bases lay in between. The germline V gene encodes CDR1 LGHNA and CDR2 YSLEER. The CDR3 nucleotides are TGCGCCAGCAGCCTGAACGGGGCAGATACGCAGTATTTT. Translating it yields CASSLNGADTQYF.

This clone has a handful of counts. The gene calls are TRBV2 and TRBJ2-3; 14 positions match TRBD2. Germline trimming cut 4 bases from V and 2 bases from J; bases unmatched to any gene: 17. CDR1 is SNHLY and CDR2 is FYNNEI in the germline V gene. The CDR3 extends over 21 amino acids. For the CDR3, the DNA is TGTGCCAGCAGTGCAGCGCACAGGGGGCTGGGACTAGCGGGAGCCACAGATACGCAGTATTTT. Its protein product is CASSAAHRGLGLAGATDTQYF.

J is TRBJ1-4 and V is TRBV23-1; D not resolved. TRBV23-1 is treated as an ORF (open reading frame) with a function not yet certain. Trimming left V 3 bases short and J 6 bases short, with 8 bases between. CDR3 length: 13 residues. In DNA form, the CDR3 reads TGCGCCAGCAGTCAGTACAGCTATGAAAAACTGTTTTTT. This gives the protein CASSQYSYEKLFF.

The V call is TRBV27, the J call TRBJ2-2, with D possibly TRBD1 on 6 matching bases. CDR3 length: 13 residues. The ends were cut back, 8 bases at V and 8 bases at J, with 15 bases in the middle. Germline CDR1 MNHEY, CDR2 SMNVEV (reference sequence). The CDR3 bases are TGTGCCAGCGAGGGCAGGGGTAGTGGGGAGCTGTTTTTT. This codes for CASEGRGSGELFF.

The chain joins TRBV30 to TRBJ1-1; no definite D call. From germline, CDR1 is GTSNPN and CDR2 SVGIG (reference sequence). The V and J ends lost 2 bases and 4 bases respectively, with 8 bases between them. CDR3 length: 12 amino acids. Here the CDR3 reads CAWSPSFTEAFF. In nucleotides, the CDR3 is TGTGCCTGGAGTCCGAGTTTCACTGAAGCTTTCTTT.

V is TRBV7-8 and J is TRBJ2-1; no clear D gene. The length of the CDR3 is 15 residues. The ends were cut back, 4 bases at V and 0 bases at J, with 10 bases in the middle. CDR1 is SGHVS, CDR2 FQNEAQ, per germline. CDR3 loop: CASSSAWGSYNEQFF. The CDR3, as DNA: TGTGCCAGCAGCTCAGCCTGGGGCTCCTACAATGAGCAGTTCTTC.

This clone was detected only a few times. V usage is TRBV4-1 and J usage is TRBJ2-7, with D perhaps TRBD1 (5 bases). This CDR3 is 13 amino acids long. Trimming cost V 3 bases and J 5 bases, with 11 bases left between them. Germline V CDR1 and CDR2: MGHRA, YSYEKL. The CDR3 loop reads CASSHYQGNEQYF. The CDR3 nucleotides are TGCGCCAGCAGCCATTACCAGGGCAACGAGCAGTACTTC.

J is TRBJ2-1 and V is TRBV4-3; the match to TRBD2 covers 9 bases. V dropped 0 bases and J dropped 4; count of bases not matched to a gene: 13. Germline V gene data show CDR1 as LGHNA and CDR2 as YSLEER. The CDR3 extends over 19 amino acids. CDR3 loop: CASSQDRGSGGTFYNEQFF. The CDR3 DNA follows: TGCGCCAGCAGCCAAGACCGGGGTAGCGGGGGAACATTTTACAATGAGCAGTTCTTC.

This chain joins TRBV3-1 (or the pseudogene TRBV3-2) and TRBJ2-1; D is undetermined. The CDR3 runs to 13 residues. Germline V gene data show CDR1 as LGHDT and CDR2 as YNNKEL (reference sequence). V was shortened by 6 bases and J by 8 bases, with 14 bases between the two germline ends. As DNA, the CDR3 is TGTGCCAGCAGACTCTCCGGTGGCGATGAGCAGTTCTTC. Translating gives CASRLSGGDEQFF.

V is TRBV7-2 and J is TRBJ1-1; D is uncertain. This CDR3 is built from 13 residues. V lost 0 bases to trimming and J lost 5 bases, with 7 bases between them. In germline, CDR1 is SGHTA, CDR2 FQGNSA. The DNA of the CDR3 is TGTGCCAGCAGCTTAGCCCCGGAGACTGAAGCTTTCTTT. Translating it yields CASSLAPETEAFF.

The chain carries TRBV9 and TRBJ2-3; possible D gene TRBD1, 5 bases. The CDR3 runs to 15 residues. V lost 4 bases, J lost 5 bases, and 17 bases lay in between. Germline V gives CDR1 SGDLS, CDR2 YYNGEE. CDR3 protein: CASSSNQGLGDTQYF. In DNA form, the CDR3 reads TGTGCCAGCAGCTCGAACCAGGGTTTGGGAGATACGCAGTATTTT.

The gene calls are TRBV6-2 or TRBV6-3 and TRBJ1-4; D unclear. Trimming shortened V by 5 bases and J by 0 bases, and 16 bases separated the two germline ends. Germline V gene lookup returns CDR1 MNHEY and CDR2 SVGEGT. The CDR3 is 17 amino acids. The CDR3 DNA is TGTGCCAGCAGTGACGACATGCCACACGCAACTAATGAAAAACTGTTTTTT. It specifies CASSDDMPHATNEKLFF.

This rearrangement joins TRBV6-5 to TRBJ1-2; TRBD1 is a possible D gene (6 bases). Germline assignment: CDR1 MNHEY and CDR2 SVGAGI. This CDR3 is built from 15 residues. Trimming left V 5 bases short and J 2 bases short, with 15 bases between. CDR3 protein: CASSHSRGQNYGYTF. The DNA of the CDR3 is TGTGCCAGCAGTCATTCAAGAGGACAGAACTATGGCTACACCTTC.

J is TRBJ2-5 and V is TRBV2, with 8 bases aligning to TRBD1. J gave up 7 bases and V 11 bases, and 9 bases lay outside the gene matches. This CDR3 contains 12 residues. Germline lookup yields CDR1 SNHLY and CDR2 FYNNEI. CDR3: CAGGTGFGTQYF. Here the CDR3 DNA reads TGTGCCGGAGGGACAGGATTCGGGACCCAGTACTTC.

The chain has TRBV11-2 and TRBJ1-4; D is undetermined. Per the germline V gene, CDR1 is SGHAT and CDR2 is FQNNGV. V dropped 1 base and J dropped 0 bases, with 18 bases sitting between them. This CDR3 is built from 19 residues. The CDR3, as DNA: TGTGCCAGCAGCTTAGGGTTGGCAGGATTTCATGCAACTAATGAAAAACTGTTTTTT. This sequence encodes CASSLGLAGFHATNEKLFF.